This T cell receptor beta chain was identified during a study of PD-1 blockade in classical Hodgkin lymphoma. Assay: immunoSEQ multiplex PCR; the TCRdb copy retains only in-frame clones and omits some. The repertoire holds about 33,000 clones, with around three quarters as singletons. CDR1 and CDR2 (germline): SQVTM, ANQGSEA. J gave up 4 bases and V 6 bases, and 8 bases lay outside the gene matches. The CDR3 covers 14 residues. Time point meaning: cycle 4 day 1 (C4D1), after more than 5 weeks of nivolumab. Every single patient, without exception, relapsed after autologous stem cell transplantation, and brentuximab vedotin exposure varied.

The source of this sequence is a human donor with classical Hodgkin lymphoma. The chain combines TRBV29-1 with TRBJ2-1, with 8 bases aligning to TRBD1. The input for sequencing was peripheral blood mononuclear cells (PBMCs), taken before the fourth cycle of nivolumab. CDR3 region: CSVLGQGSYNEQFF. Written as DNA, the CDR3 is TGCAGCGTACTTGGACAGGGTAGTTACAATGAGCAGTTCTTC.